One and the same sample provided the 3 T cell receptor beta chains below, sequenced in a study of T cells in Graves' hyperthyroidism and ophthalmopathy. Regions amplified from RNA transcripts were the TCR beta CDR3 regions. The HTBI primer set drove a first-round RT-PCR of the TCR CDR3. Via MiXCR, TCRdb re-called the multiplex PCR reads, giving one row per CDR3 protein. This sample has roughly 380,000 distinct CDR3 sequences; approximately 14% occur once, and the top ten carry approximately 10%. The material sequenced was blood. The receptors originated from a woman aged 55-70 years with Graves' hyperthyroidism.

This clonotype was detected only a few times. The J gene is TRBJ2-2, the V gene TRBV5-1, with D tentatively TRBD2 (6 bases). Trimming shortened V by 1 base and J by 6 bases, and 13 bases separated the two germline ends. CDR1 SGHRS and CDR2 YFSETQ come from the germline V gene. There are 15 residues in the CDR3. The DNA for the CDR3 is TGCGCCAGCAGCTTGCAGGGAGGTCGACCCGGGGAGCTGTTTTTT. Translation: CASSLQGGRPGELFF.

The rearrangement uses TRBV4-1 and TRBJ1-3; no definite D call. There are 15 residues in the CDR3. Germline CDR1 and CDR2: MGHRA and YSYEKL. Trimming took off 3 bases at V and 0 bases at J, with 9 bases between the two ends. The CDR3 region is CASSQSTSSGNTIYF. CDR3 DNA sequence: TGCGCCAGCAGCCAGTCGACAAGCTCTGGAAACACCATATATTTT.

This sequence joins TRBV20-1 and TRBJ2-1; 12 bases are shared with TRBD2. Germline CDR1 and CDR2: DFQATT and SNEGSKA (reference sequence). J lost 8 bases, V lost 5 bases, and 13 bases had no gene match. The CDR3 extends over 16 amino acids. The CDR3 DNA reads TGCAGTGCTTATCTAGCGGGAGGGCCGACACGATATGAGCAGTTCTTC. Protein sequence: CSAYLAGGPTRYEQFF.